This paragraph covers one T cell receptor (beta chain) sequence. Participants had their cohort set by participant-reported clinical history. Per the study methods: Estimation of nucleated cell counts was performed using reference gene primer amplification. Assay: immunoSEQ multiplex PCR; the TCRdb copy retains only in-frame clones and omits some. V and J calls and clone size are given by that table; D and trimming were obtained from the DNA. The sample comprises about 150,000 clones, roughly 88% of which are singletons, and about 5% rests with the top ten. The data were obtained in a study of blood T cell repertoires in COVID-19. For the study at large: Samples came from the United States, Italy and Spain, spanning acute and convalescent COVID-19. PBMCs, B-cell-depleted T cells, or T cells were the source of the cDNA or gDNA that made up the material.

Sequencing was carried out using PBMCs or T cells enriched from blood (not recorded which). This clonotype was obtained from a man aged 70 or older who had been exposed to COVID-19.

Written as DNA, the CDR3 is TGTGCCAGCAGCGTAAGCGAAGGCGGGGAGCTGTTTTTT. Protein: CASSVSEGGELFF. The chain employs TRBV9 and TRBJ2-2; D call uncertain. CDR1 and CDR2 from the germline V gene are SGDLS and YYNGEE. The CDR3 sequence is 13 residues long. V lost 1 base, J lost 7 bases, and 8 bases lay in between. Combining the CDR3 with reference TRBV9 and TRBJ2-2 gives the whole variable domain DSGVTQTPKHLITATGQRVTLRCSPRSGDLSVYWYQQSLDQGLQFLIQYYNGEERAKGNILERFSAQQFPDLHSELNLSSLELGDSALYFCASSVSEGGELFFGEGSRLTVL.